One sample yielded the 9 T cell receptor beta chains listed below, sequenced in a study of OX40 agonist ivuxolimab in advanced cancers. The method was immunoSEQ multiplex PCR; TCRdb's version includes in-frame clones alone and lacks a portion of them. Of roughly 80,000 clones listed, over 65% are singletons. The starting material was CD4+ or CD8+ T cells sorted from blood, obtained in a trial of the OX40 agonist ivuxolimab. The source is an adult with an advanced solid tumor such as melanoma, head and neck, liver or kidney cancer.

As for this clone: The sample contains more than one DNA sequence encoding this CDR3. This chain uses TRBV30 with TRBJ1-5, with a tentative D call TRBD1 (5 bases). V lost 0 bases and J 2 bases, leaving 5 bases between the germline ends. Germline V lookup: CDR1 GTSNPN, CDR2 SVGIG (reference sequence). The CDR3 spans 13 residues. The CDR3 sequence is CAWSVQGNQPQHF. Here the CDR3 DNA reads TGTGCCTGGAGTGTACAGGGCAATCAGCCCCAGCATTTT.

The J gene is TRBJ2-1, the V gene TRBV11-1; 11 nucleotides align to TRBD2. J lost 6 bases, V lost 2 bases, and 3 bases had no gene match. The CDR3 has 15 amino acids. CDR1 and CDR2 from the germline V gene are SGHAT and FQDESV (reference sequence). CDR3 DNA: TGTGCCAGCAGCTTACGACTAGCGGGGTTCAATGAGCAGTTCTTC. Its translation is CASSLRLAGFNEQFF.

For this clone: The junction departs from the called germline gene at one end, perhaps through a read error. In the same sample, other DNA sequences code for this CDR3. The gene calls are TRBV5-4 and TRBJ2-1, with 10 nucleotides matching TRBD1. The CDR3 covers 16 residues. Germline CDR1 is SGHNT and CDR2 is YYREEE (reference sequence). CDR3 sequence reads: CASSSTRDRGYNEQFF. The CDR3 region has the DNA TGTGCTAGCAGCTCTACCCGGGACAGGGGATACAATGAGCAGTTCTTC. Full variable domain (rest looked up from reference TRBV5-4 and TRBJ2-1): ETGVTQSPTHLIKTRGQQVTLRCSSQSGHNTVSWYQQALGQGPQFIFQYYREEENGRGNFPPRFSGLQFPNYSSELNVNALELDDSALYLCASSSTRDRGYNEQFFGPGTRLTVL.

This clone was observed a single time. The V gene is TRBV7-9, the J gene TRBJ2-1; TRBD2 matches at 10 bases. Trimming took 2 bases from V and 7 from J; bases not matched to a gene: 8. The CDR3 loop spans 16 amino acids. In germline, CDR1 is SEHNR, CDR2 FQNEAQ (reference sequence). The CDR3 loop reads CASSLRAGGPWNEQFF. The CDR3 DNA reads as TGTGCCAGCAGCTTACGAGCGGGGGGGCCTTGGAATGAGCAGTTCTTC.

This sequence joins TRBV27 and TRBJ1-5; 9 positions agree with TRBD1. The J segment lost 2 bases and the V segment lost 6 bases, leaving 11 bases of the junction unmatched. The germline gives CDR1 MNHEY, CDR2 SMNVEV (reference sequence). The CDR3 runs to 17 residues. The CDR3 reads CASSPLGQGTGNQPQHF. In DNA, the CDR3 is TGTGCCAGCAGCCCCCTGGGACAGGGTACCGGCAATCAGCCCCAGCATTTT.

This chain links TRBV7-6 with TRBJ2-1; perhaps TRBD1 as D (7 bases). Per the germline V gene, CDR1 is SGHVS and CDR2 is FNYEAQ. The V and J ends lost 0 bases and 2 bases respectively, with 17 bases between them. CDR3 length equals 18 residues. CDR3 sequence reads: CASSLASGRGVTYNEQFF. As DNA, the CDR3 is TGTGCCAGCAGCTTAGCCTCGGGCAGGGGGGTTACCTACAATGAGCAGTTCTTC.

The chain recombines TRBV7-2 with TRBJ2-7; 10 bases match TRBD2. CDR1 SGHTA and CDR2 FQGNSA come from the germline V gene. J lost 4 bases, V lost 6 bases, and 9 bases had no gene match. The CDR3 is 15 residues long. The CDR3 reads CASRLTSGDSYEQYF. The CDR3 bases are TGTGCCAGCAGGTTAACTAGCGGGGATTCATACGAGCAGTACTTC.

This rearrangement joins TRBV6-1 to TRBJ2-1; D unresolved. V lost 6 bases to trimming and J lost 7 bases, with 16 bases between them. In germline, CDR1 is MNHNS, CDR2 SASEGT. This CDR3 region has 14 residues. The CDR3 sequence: CASRGERNRNEQFF. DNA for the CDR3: TGTGCCAGCAGAGGCGAGCGTAATAGGAATGAGCAGTTCTTC.

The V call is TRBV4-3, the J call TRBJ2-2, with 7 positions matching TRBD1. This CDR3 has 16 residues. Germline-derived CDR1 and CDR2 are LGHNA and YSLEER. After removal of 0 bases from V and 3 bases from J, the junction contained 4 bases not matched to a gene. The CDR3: CASSQDYQGDTGELFF. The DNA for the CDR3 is TGCGCCAGCAGCCAAGATTATCAGGGGGACACCGGGGAGCTGTTTTTT.